What follows are 17 T cell receptor beta chains derived from one specimen sequenced in a study of cytomegalovirus exposure and HLA in healthy donors. The protocol was immunoSEQ multiplex PCR, while the TCRdb copy is restricted to in-frame clones and leaves out a portion. The sample lists fewer than 150,000 clones, around 86% seen once, with 4% to 6% in the top ten. The sample taken for sequencing was PBMCs. Receptors were obtained from a man between 18 and 29 years old in good health and CMV-seronegative.

The chain combines TRBV18 with TRBJ1-2; 11 bases are shared with TRBD1. The J segment lost 7 bases and the V segment lost 3 bases, leaving 4 bases of the junction unmatched. The CDR3 is 14 residues long. In germline, CDR1 is KGHSH, CDR2 LQKENI. The CDR3 loop is CASSPDRGRGGYTF. The CDR3 DNA reads as TGTGCCAGCTCACCGGACAGGGGGCGGGGTGGCTACACCTTC. The full variable domain, in which reference TRBV18 and TRBJ1-2 provide the parts outside the CDR3, is NAGVMQNPRHLVRRRGQEARLRCSPMKGHSHVYWYRQLPEEGLKFMVYLQKENIIDESGMPKERFSAEFPKEGPSILRIQQVVRGDSAAYFCASSPDRGRGGYTFGSGTRLTVV.

This chain uses TRBV19 with TRBJ2-7; D not resolved. The CDR3 is made up of 12 amino acids. The germline CDR1 and CDR2 sequences are LNHDA and SQIVND (reference sequence). Trimming stripped 3 bases from V and 0 bases from J, with 3 bases between. The CDR3 DNA reads TGTGCCAGTAGTATCAGCTCCTACGAGCAGTACTTC. Its protein is CASSISSYEQYF.

This chain joins TRBV19 and TRBJ1-5, with D possibly matching TRBD1 (6 bases). Trimming shortened V by 3 bases and J by 7 bases, and 16 bases separated the two germline ends. Germline CDR1 reads LNHDA; CDR2 reads SQIVND (reference sequence). The CDR3 is 15 amino acids. CDR3 sequence: CASSIHRDPGQPQHF. In nucleotides, the CDR3 is TGTGCCAGTAGTATCCACAGGGATCCGGGCCAGCCCCAGCATTTT. The variable domain in full, with the rest retrieved from reference TRBV19 and TRBJ1-5, is DGGITQSPKYLFRKEGQNVTLSCEQNLNHDAMYWYRQDPGQGLRLIYYSQIVNDFQKGDIAEGYSVSREKKESFPLTVTSAQKNPTAFYLCASSIHRDPGQPQHFGDGTRLSIL.

V and J are TRBV27 and TRBJ2-3, with TRBD2 identical over 10 bases. V gave up 1 base and J gave up 3 bases; unmatched junction bases: 4. The CDR3 runs to 16 residues. CDR1 and CDR2 from the germline V gene are MNHEY and SMNVEV (reference sequence). This CDR3 reads CASSLWASGSTDTQYF. The CDR3, as DNA: TGTGCCAGCAGTTTATGGGCTAGCGGGAGTACAGATACGCAGTATTTT.

Concerning this clone itself: The sample carries other DNA sequences with the same CDR3. This chain connects TRBV30 to TRBJ1-1; the D gene is possibly TRBD1 (5 bases). V was cut by 0 bases and J by 3 bases, with 11 bases left in between. The CDR3 has 14 amino acids. Germline loops: CDR1 GTSNPN, CDR2 SVGIG (reference sequence). The CDR3 DNA reads as TGTGCCTGGAGTGTACCCCCCAGGGACACTGAAGCTTTCTTT. Protein: CAWSVPPRDTEAFF. Combining the CDR3 with reference TRBV30 and TRBJ1-1 gives the whole variable domain SQTIHQWPATLVQPVGSPLSLECTVEGTSNPNLYWYRQAAGRGLQLLFYSVGIGQISSEVPQNLSASRPQDRQFILSSKKLLLSDSGFYLCAWSVPPRDTEAFFGQGTRLTVV.

The sample holds a few counts of this clone. V gene TRBV7-2 combines with J gene TRBJ1-5, with a possible D match to TRBD1 (5 bases). Germline lookup yields CDR1 SGHTA and CDR2 FQGNSA. Trimming took 1 base from V and 7 from J, leaving 14 bases between them. This CDR3 region has 15 residues. CDR3 coding DNA: TGTGCCAGCAGCTTAGACAAAGGGACTTGGCAGCCCCAGCATTTT. Its translation: CASSLDKGTWQPQHF.

The rearrangement links TRBV27 to TRBJ2-3; TRBD2 aligns across 11 bases. CDR3 size: 16 residues. Germline CDR1 is MNHEY and CDR2 is SMNVEV (reference sequence). The ends lost 0 bases at V and 4 bases at J; junction bases unmatched: 3. The CDR3 region has the DNA TGTGCCAGCAGTTTATCCGCGACTAGCGGGGCAGATACGCAGTATTTT. Its translation: CASSLSATSGADTQYF.

The chain uses TRBV6-6 and TRBJ2-3, with D maybe TRBD1 (6 bases). The CDR3 runs 14 residues. Trimming removed 0 bases from V and 3 bases from J, with 7 bases in between. Germline V lookup: CDR1 MNHNY, CDR2 SVGAGI (reference sequence). The CDR3 DNA is TGTGCCAGCAGTTACTCTCAGGGGACAGATACGCAGTATTTT. Its translation: CASSYSQGTDTQYF.

In this sample, this clone turned up once. J is TRBJ2-2 and V is TRBV7-8; 8 bases agree with TRBD1. Germline values: CDR1 SGHVS, CDR2 FQNEAQ. The CDR3 extends over 17 amino acids. V lost 5 bases to trimming and J lost 8 bases; unmatched junction nucleotides: 16. Here the CDR3 DNA reads TGTGCCAGCAGCAGAGGATCTGGACAGGGACAATCTGGGGAGCTGTTTTTT. This gives the protein CASSRGSGQGQSGELFF.

The chain carries TRBV6-5 and TRBJ1-2; D perhaps matches TRBD1 (5 bases). The CDR3 sequence is 15 residues long. Germline CDR1 reads MNHEY; CDR2 reads SVGAGI. With 2 bases removed from V and 3 bases from J, the gap between germline ends came to 13 bases. The CDR3 protein is CASSYHAGNDYGYTF. DNA of the CDR3: TGTGCCAGCAGTTACCATGCAGGGAATGACTATGGCTACACCTTC.

The V and J genes are TRBV18 and TRBJ1-5; a weak D match, TRBD1 (6 bases). CDR3 length equals 15 residues. Germline-derived CDR1 and CDR2 are KGHSH and LQKENI. Trimming removed 6 bases from V and 3 bases from J, with 15 bases in between. DNA for the CDR3: TGTGCCAGCTCCGGGGAGGGGGGGAACAATCAGCCCCAGCATTTT. It yields the protein CASSGEGGNNQPQHF.

The gene calls are TRBV7-8 and TRBJ1-6, with a tentative D call TRBD1 (6 bases). Germline V gene lookup returns CDR1 SGHVS and CDR2 FQNEAQ. V lost 5 bases and J lost 10, with 24 bases in between. The CDR3 has 17 residues. The DNA of the CDR3 is TGTGCCAGCAGCCCAGCACGGCACCAGGGGATGGGATCACCCCTCCACTTT. Protein product: CASSPARHQGMGSPLHF. Looking up the rest from reference TRBV7-8 and TRBJ1-6 gives the full variable domain: GAGVSQSPRYKVAKRGQDVALRCDPISGHVSLFWYQQALGQGPEFLTYFQNEAQLDKSGLPSDRFFAERPEGSVSTLKIQRTQQEDSAVYLCASSPARHQGMGSPLHFGNGTRLTVT.

The rearrangement links TRBV30 to TRBJ2-7, with D maybe TRBD1 (6 bases). The CDR3 loop spans 13 amino acids. V gave up 4 bases and J gave up 6 bases, with 16 bases separating them. Germline CDR1 is GTSNPN and CDR2 is SVGIG (reference sequence). CDR3 loop: CAWIPATGSEQYF. CDR3 DNA: TGTGCCTGGATCCCAGCCACAGGGTCCGAGCAGTACTTC.

By frequency in the sample, this clone is medium-sized. The chain combines TRBV6-4 with TRBJ2-1; the match to TRBD2 covers 10 bases. This CDR3 contains 16 residues. J gave up 5 bases and V 2 bases, and 6 bases lay outside the gene matches. CDR1 is MRHNA and CDR2 is SNTAGT in the germline V gene. CDR3 sequence: CASSDEASGGHNEQFF. The CDR3 DNA reads as TGTGCCAGCAGTGACGAGGCTAGCGGGGGCCACAATGAGCAGTTCTTC.

V and J are TRBV18 and TRBJ2-3, with D perhaps TRBD2 (5 bases). From germline, CDR1 is KGHSH and CDR2 LQKENI. Trimming removed 1 base from V and 2 bases from J, with 10 bases in between. CDR3 length: 15 residues. CDR3 amino acids: CASSPLGETTDTQYF. CDR3 DNA sequence: TGTGCCAGCTCACCACTCGGGGAAACCACAGATACGCAGTATTTT.

Here the CDR3 reads CASSETGNEKLFF. The CDR3 DNA reads as TGTGCCAGTAGTGAGACAGGGAATGAAAAACTGTTTTTT. V and J are TRBV19 and TRBJ1-4; 7 bases agree with TRBD1. This CDR3 has 13 residues. From germline, CDR1 is LNHDA and CDR2 SQIVND (reference sequence). The V segment lost 5 bases and the J segment 5 bases; nucleotides outside the gene matches: 2.

This chain links TRBV5-6 with TRBJ1-2; D gene unclear. Trimming left V 0 bases short and J 4 bases short, with 7 bases between. The CDR3 length is 13 residues. The germline gives CDR1 SGHDT, CDR2 YYEEEE. The CDR3 loop reads CASSLGSAYGYTF. Written as DNA, the CDR3 is TGTGCCAGCAGCTTGGGCAGCGCCTATGGCTACACCTTC.